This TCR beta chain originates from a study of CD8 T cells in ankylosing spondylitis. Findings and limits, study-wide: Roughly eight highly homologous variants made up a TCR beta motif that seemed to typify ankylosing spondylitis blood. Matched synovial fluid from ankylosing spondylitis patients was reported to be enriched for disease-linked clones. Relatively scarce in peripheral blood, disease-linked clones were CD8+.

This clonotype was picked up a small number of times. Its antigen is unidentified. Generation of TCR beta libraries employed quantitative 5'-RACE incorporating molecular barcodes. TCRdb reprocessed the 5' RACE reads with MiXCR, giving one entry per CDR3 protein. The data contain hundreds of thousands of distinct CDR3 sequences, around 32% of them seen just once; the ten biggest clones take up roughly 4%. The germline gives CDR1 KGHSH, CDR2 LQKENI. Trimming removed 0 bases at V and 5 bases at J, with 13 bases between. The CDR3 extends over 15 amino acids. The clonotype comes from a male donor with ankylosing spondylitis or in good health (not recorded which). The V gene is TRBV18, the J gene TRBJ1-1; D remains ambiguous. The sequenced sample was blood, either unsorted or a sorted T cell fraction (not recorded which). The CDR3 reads CASSPPAPPVTEAFF. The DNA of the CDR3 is TGTGCCAGCTCACCACCGGCACCGCCGGTGACTGAAGCTTTCTTT.